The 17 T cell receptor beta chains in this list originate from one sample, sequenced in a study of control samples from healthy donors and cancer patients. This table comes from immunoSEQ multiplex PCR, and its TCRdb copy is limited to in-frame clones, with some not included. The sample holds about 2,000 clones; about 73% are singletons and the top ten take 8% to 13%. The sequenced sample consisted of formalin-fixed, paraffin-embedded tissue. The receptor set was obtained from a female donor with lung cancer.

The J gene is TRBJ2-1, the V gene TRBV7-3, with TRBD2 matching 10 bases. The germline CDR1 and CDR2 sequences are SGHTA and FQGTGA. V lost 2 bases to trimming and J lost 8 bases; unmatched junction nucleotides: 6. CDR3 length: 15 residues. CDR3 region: CASSLASSGSYEQFF. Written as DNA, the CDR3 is TGTGCCAGCAGCTTAGCGTCTAGCGGGAGCTATGAGCAGTTCTTC.

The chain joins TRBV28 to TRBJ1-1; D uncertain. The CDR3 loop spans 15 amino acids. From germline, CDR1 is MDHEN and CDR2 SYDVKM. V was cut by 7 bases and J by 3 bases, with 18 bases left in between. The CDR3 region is CASNHPGRGHTEAFF. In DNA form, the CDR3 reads TGTGCCAGCAACCATCCGGGCCGAGGACACACTGAAGCTTTCTTT.

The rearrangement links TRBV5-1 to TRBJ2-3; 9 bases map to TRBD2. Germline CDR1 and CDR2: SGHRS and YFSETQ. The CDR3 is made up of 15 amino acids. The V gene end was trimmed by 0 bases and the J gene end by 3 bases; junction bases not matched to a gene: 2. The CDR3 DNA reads TGCGCCAGCAGCTTGGCAGCGGGAGGAACAGATACGCAGTATTTT. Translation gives CASSLAAGGTDTQYF. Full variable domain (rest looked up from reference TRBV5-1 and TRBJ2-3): KAGVTQTPRYLIKTRGQQVTLSCSPISGHRSVSWYQQTPGQGLQFLFEYFSETQRNKGNFPGRFSGRQFSNSRSEMNVSTLELGDSALYLCASSLAAGGTDTQYFGPGTRLTVL.

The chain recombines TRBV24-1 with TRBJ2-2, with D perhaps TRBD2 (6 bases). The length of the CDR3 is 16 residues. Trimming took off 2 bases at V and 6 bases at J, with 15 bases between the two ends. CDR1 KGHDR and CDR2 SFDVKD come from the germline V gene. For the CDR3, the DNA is TGTGCCACCAGTGATTCGGGCGGGATCTCGGCCGGGGAGCTGTTTTTT. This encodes CATSDSGGISAGELFF.

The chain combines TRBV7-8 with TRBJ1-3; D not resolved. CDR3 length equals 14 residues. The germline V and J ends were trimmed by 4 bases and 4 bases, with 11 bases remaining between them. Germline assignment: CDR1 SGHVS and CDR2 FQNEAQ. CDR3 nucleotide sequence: TGTGCCAGCAGCTCCCTAGGGTCAGGAAACACCATATATTTT. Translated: CASSSLGSGNTIYF.

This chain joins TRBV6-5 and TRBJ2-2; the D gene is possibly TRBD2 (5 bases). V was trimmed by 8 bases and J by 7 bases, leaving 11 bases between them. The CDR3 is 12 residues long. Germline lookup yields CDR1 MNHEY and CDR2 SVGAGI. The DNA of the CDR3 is TGTGCCAGCGGGAGTCTGGGCGGGGAGCTGTTTTTT. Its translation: CASGSLGGELFF.

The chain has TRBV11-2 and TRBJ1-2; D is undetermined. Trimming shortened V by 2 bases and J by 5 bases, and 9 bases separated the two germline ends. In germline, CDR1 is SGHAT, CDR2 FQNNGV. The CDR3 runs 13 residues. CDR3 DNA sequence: TGTGCCAGCAGCTTAAGTTTGGGTTATGGCTACACCTTC. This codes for CASSLSLGYGYTF.

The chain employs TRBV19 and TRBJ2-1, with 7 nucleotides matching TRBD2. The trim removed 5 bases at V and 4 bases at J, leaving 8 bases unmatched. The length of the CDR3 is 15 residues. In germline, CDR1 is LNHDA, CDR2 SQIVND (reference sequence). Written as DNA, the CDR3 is TGTGCCAGTAGTGGCCTAGCGGTGATTTACAATGAGCAGTTCTTC. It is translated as CASSGLAVIYNEQFF.

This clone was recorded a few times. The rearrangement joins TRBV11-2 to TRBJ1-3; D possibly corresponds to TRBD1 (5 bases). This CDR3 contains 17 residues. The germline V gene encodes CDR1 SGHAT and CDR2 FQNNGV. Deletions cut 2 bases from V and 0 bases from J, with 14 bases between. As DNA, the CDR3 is TGTGCCAGCAGCTTACTTACCGGGACCGTCTCTGGAAACACCATATATTTT. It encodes CASSLLTGTVSGNTIYF. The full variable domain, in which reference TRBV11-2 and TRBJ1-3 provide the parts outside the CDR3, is EAGVAQSPRYKIIEKRQSVAFWCNPISGHATLYWYQQILGQGPKLLIQFQNNGVVDDSQLPKDRFSAERLKGVDSTLKIQPAKLEDSAVYLCASSLLTGTVSGNTIYFGEGSWLTVV.

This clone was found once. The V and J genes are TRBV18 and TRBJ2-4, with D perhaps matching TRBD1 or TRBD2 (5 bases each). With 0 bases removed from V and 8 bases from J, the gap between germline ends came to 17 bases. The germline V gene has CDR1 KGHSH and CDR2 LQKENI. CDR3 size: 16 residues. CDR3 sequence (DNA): TGTGCCAGCTCACCACCATCACGGGGCCCTGGGCACATTCAGTACTTC. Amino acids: CASSPPSRGPGHIQYF.

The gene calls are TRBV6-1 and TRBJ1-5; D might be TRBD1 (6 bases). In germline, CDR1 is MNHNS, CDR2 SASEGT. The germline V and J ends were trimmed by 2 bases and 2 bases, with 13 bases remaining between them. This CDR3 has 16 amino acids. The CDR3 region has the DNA TGTGCCAGCAGTGAATACGGGGGGCTCCGCAATCAGCCCCAGCATTTT. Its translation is CASSEYGGLRNQPQHF.

The CDR3 DNA is TGTGCCAGCAGCTTGCGGGGGGAAGAGACCCAGTACTTC. This codes for CASSLRGEETQYF. V is TRBV5-4 and J is TRBJ2-5; 7 positions agree with TRBD2. V was pared by 1 base and J by 3 bases, with 0 bases of the junction left unmatched. Germline CDR1 is SGHNT and CDR2 is YYREEE (reference sequence). The CDR3 consists of 13 residues.

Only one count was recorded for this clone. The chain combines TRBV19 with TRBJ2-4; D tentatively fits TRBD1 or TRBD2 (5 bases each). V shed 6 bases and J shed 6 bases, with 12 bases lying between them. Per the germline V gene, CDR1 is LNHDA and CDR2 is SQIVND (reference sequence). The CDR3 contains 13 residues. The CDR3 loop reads CASSLGTLNIQYF. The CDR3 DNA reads TGTGCCAGTAGCCTCGGGACCTTAAACATTCAGTACTTC.

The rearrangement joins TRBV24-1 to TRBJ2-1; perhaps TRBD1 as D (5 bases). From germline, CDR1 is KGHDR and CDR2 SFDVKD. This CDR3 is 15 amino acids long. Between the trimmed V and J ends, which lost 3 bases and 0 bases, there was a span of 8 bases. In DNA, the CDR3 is TGTGCCACCAGTGATCGACAGAGCTCCTACAATGAGCAGTTCTTC. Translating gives CATSDRQSSYNEQFF.

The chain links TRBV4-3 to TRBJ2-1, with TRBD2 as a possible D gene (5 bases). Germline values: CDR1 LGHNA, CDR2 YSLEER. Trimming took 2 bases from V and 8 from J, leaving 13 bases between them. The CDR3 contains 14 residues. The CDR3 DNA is TGCGCCAGCAGCCAATCATACCGGGGAGATGAGCAGTTCTTC. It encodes CASSQSYRGDEQFF.

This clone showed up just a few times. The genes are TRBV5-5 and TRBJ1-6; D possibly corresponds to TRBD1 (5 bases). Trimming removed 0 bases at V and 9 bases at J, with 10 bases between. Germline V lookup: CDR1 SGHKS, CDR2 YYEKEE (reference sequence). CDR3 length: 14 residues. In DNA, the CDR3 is TGTGCCAGCAGCTTGGGTACCACAGGTTCACCCCTCCACTTT. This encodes CASSLGTTGSPLHF.

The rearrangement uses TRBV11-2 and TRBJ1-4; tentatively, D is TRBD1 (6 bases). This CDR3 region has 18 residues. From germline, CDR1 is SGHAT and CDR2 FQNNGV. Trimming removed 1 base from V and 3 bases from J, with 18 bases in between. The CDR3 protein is CASSLASPGARANEKLFF. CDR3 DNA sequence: TGTGCCAGCAGCTTAGCTTCCCCAGGGGCGCGAGCTAATGAAAAACTGTTTTTT.